This T cell receptor (beta chain) was found in a study of blood T cell repertoires in COVID-19. V gave up 0 bases and J gave up 1 base, with 13 bases separating them. This CDR3 has 16 amino acids. Germline CDR1 and CDR2: SGHNT and YYREEE (reference sequence). Method: immunoSEQ multiplex PCR; TCRdb's copy keeps in-frame clones and lacks some. Of 160,000 or so clones listed, around 80% are singletons. The sequence was obtained from a man aged 70-80 years with active or convalescent COVID-19. The sequenced material came from peripheral blood. The genes are TRBV5-4 and TRBJ2-5; D ambiguous. CDR3 nucleotides: TGTGCCAGCAGCTTGGGGATCGCGGCGGCCCAAGAGACCCAGTACTTC. Translating it yields CASSLGIAAAQETQYF.